These 20 T cell receptor beta chains share one sample of origin, sequenced in a study of blood T cell repertoires in COVID-19 (TCRdb year 2020). The library was prepared using the immunoSEQ multiplex PCR assay. TCRdb mirrors the immuneACCESS table, restricted to in-frame sequences. Some clones are absent from its copies; in checked studies, under half trace to an unresolved V gene, and the reason for the others is unknown. This sample gives over 200,000 clones in total; around 85% of them show up just once. Clones ranked in the top ten supply around a sixth of the sample. The sample comprised PBMCs or T cells enriched from blood (not recorded which). All receptors come from a man aged 40-49 years who had recovered from COVID-19.

The chain links TRBV30 to TRBJ2-3, with a tentative D call TRBD1 (5 bases). V dropped 5 bases and J dropped 6 bases, with 12 bases sitting between them. Germline V gives CDR1 GTSNPN, CDR2 SVGIG (reference sequence). This CDR3 has 12 residues. For the CDR3, the DNA is TGTGCCTGGGTTCCAGGGATGGATACGCAGTATTTT. This translates into CAWVPGMDTQYF.

In its sample, this clone was seen once. CDR3: CASSPLAGITHNEQFF. For the CDR3, the DNA is TGTGCCAGCAGCCCGCTGGCAGGGATTACGCACAATGAGCAGTTCTTC. V is TRBV11-3 and J is TRBJ2-1; maybe TRBD1 (5 bases). The CDR3 covers 16 residues. Germline V gives CDR1 SGHNT, CDR2 YENEEA. V dropped 5 bases and J dropped 5 bases, with 19 bases sitting between them.

This clone was counted many times. The chain is built from TRBV2 and TRBJ2-2; 7 nucleotides match TRBD2. The CDR3 has 15 residues. CDR1 and CDR2 from the germline V gene are SNHLY and FYNNEI. The V gene end was trimmed by 6 bases and the J gene end by 0 bases; junction bases not matched to a gene: 4. In DNA, the CDR3 is TGTGCCAGCAGCGTTAGCGGGCCGAACACCGGGGAGCTGTTTTTT. This codes for CASSVSGPNTGELFF.

The chain couples TRBV5-6 to TRBJ2-7; 14 nucleotides align to TRBD2. Germline-derived CDR1 and CDR2 are SGHDT and YYEEEE. Germline trimming cut 4 bases from V and 4 bases from J; bases unmatched to any gene: 4. The CDR3 covers 15 residues. CDR3 DNA: TGTGCCAGCAGCGTTGGGACTAGCGGGAGTTACGAGCAGTACTTC. This encodes CASSVGTSGSYEQYF.

The genes are TRBV4-3 and TRBJ2-6, with 8 bases fitting TRBD1. The germline CDR1 and CDR2 sequences are LGHNA and YSLEER. The CDR3 contains 16 residues. V trimming: 2 bases; J trimming: 2 bases; junction bases outside the gene matches: 2. DNA for the CDR3: TGCGCCAGCAGCCAAAAGGACAGGGCTGGGGCCAACGTCCTGACTTTC. Translation: CASSQKDRAGANVLTF.

The chain links TRBV28 to TRBJ1-6; D is possibly TRBD1 (5 bases). Germline-derived CDR1 and CDR2 are MDHEN and SYDVKM. Trimming left V 6 bases short and J 6 bases short, with 9 bases between. This CDR3 contains 13 residues. The CDR3 sequence: CASRVRVNSPLHF. The CDR3 coding sequence is TGTGCCAGCAGGGTCAGGGTTAATTCACCCCTCCACTTT. The entire variable domain, with the rest obtained from reference TRBV28 and TRBJ1-6, is as follows: DVKVTQSSRYLVKRTGEKVFLECVQDMDHENMFWYRQDPGLGLRLIYFSYDVKMKEKGDIPEGYSVSREKKERFSLILESASTNQTSMYLCASRVRVNSPLHFGNGTRLTVT.

The chain carries TRBV18 and TRBJ2-2, with D tentatively TRBD1 (5 bases). Germline CDR1 and CDR2: KGHSH and LQKENI. The CDR3 spans 13 residues. Trimming pared 3 bases from V and 5 bases from J, leaving 7 bases between. This CDR3 is CASSPRDTGELFF. DNA of the CDR3: TGTGCCAGCTCACCCAGGGATACCGGGGAGCTGTTTTTT.

V usage is TRBV7-9 and J usage is TRBJ1-2; weak D call: TRBD1 (6 bases). CDR3 length: 17 amino acids. Deletions cut 5 bases from V and 5 bases from J, with 24 bases between. Germline CDR1 SEHNR, CDR2 FQNEAQ (reference sequence). CDR3: CASSRLGRTVSSYGYTF. The CDR3 DNA reads TGTGCCAGCAGCCGATTGGGACGGACAGTATCTTCTTATGGCTACACCTTC.

The count of this clone is one. The V gene is TRBV29-1, the J gene TRBJ2-5; the match to TRBD2 covers 10 bases. This CDR3 has 15 amino acids. Trimming took 0 bases from V and 4 from J; bases not matched to a gene: 5. From germline, CDR1 is SQVTM and CDR2 ANQGSEA. The CDR3 nucleotides read TGCAGCGTTGAAGATCTAGCGGGAGCGGGAGAGACCCAGTACTTC. It translates to CSVEDLAGAGETQYF.

The chain is built from TRBV14 and TRBJ2-1, with TRBD2 as a possible D gene (5 bases). V was shortened by 5 bases and J by 0 bases, with 11 bases between the two germline ends. The CDR3 has 15 amino acids. Germline V gene data show CDR1 as SGHDN and CDR2 as FVKESK. CDR3: CASSYIRGSYNEQFF. In nucleotides, the CDR3 is TGTGCCAGCAGCTATATTCGGGGCTCCTACAATGAGCAGTTCTTC.

V is TRBV6-2 or TRBV6-3 and J is TRBJ2-7; 9 positions agree with TRBD2. After removal of 5 bases from V and 3 bases from J, the junction contained 5 bases not matched to a gene. The CDR3 covers 14 residues. CDR1 is MNHEY, CDR2 SVGEGT, per germline. This CDR3 reads CASSHGREGYEQYF. The CDR3 DNA reads as TGTGCCAGCAGTCACGGGCGGGAGGGCTACGAGCAGTACTTC.

This clone showed up just a few times. The chain carries TRBV5-1 and TRBJ2-7; 11 nucleotides agree with TRBD2. The CDR3 runs to 16 residues. Germline trimming cut 4 bases from V and 6 bases from J; bases unmatched to any gene: 12. Germline CDR1 reads SGHRS; CDR2 reads YFSETQ. The DNA for the CDR3 is TGCGCCAGCAGCCAACTAGCGGGAGACGTATCAGGCGAGCAGTACTTC. This sequence encodes CASSQLAGDVSGEQYF.

V and J are TRBV10-3 and TRBJ2-7, with TRBD2 matching over 8 bases. With 6 bases clipped from V and 3 bases from J, the junction kept 1 base outside the gene matches. CDR3 size: 12 residues. Per the germline V gene, CDR1 is ENHRY and CDR2 is SYGVKD. The CDR3 DNA reads as TGTGCCATCAGCGGGACTAGCTACGAGCAGTACTTC. It yields the protein CAISGTSYEQYF.

The CDR3 reads CASSFQGSDEQFF. The CDR3, as DNA: TGTGCCAGCAGCTTTCAAGGGAGCGATGAGCAGTTCTTC. The chain carries TRBV7-3 and TRBJ2-1; maybe TRBD2 (5 bases). Trimming took 3 bases from V and 8 from J, leaving 11 bases between them. The germline CDR1 and CDR2 sequences are SGHTA and FQGTGA. The CDR3 runs 13 residues.

J is TRBJ1-2 and V is TRBV30; 8 bases are a match to TRBD1. This CDR3 is built from 14 residues. Germline assignment: CDR1 GTSNPN and CDR2 SVGIG (reference sequence). Unmatched junction bases numbered 8, after V lost 0 bases and J lost 8 bases. CDR3 coding DNA: TGTGCCTGGAGTGTAGCCGGACAGGGTGGCGGCTACACCTTC. This gives the protein CAWSVAGQGGGYTF.

The chain employs TRBV18 and TRBJ1-1; D remains ambiguous. V lost 4 bases and J lost 3, with 6 bases in between. CDR1 is KGHSH, CDR2 LQKENI, per germline. This CDR3 has 12 residues. Here the CDR3 DNA reads TGTGCCAGCTCACAATATGACACTGAAGCTTTCTTT. Translating gives CASSQYDTEAFF.

This sequence joins TRBV28 and TRBJ1-5; D is unresolved. Trimming pared 1 base from V and 3 bases from J, leaving 16 bases between. This CDR3 comprises 17 residues. The germline V gene has CDR1 MDHEN and CDR2 SYDVKM. The DNA for the CDR3 is TGTGCCAGCAGTTTATTTCGCGTGGGAGGGAACAATCAGCCCCAGCATTTT. This codes for CASSLFRVGGNNQPQHF.

The gene calls are TRBV15 and TRBJ1-5, with 10 bases aligning to TRBD1. This CDR3 is built from 15 residues. With 4 bases clipped from V and 7 bases from J, the junction kept 7 bases outside the gene matches. Germline V gene data show CDR1 as LNHNV and CDR2 as YYDKDF (reference sequence). CDR3 in DNA: TGTGCCACCAGCACGATGACAGGGGGCATCCAGCCCCAGCATTTT. Translated: CATSTMTGGIQPQHF.

CDR3 sequence reads: CASSEQSTGSYEQYF. CDR3 sequence (DNA): TGTGCCAGCAGTGAACAGTCGACAGGATCCTACGAGCAGTACTTC. The chain is built from TRBV6-1 and TRBJ2-7, with D possibly being TRBD1 (6 bases). Trimming cost V 2 bases and J 1 base, with 12 bases left between them. The CDR3 runs to 15 residues. Germline values: CDR1 MNHNS, CDR2 SASEGT.

The chain employs TRBV2 and TRBJ1-6; D might be TRBD1 (6 bases). Looked up from germline, CDR1 is SNHLY and CDR2 is FYNNEI. V was cut by 3 bases and J by 8 bases, with 14 bases left in between. This CDR3 comprises 15 residues. The chain's CDR3 is CASSDVRGGDSPLHF. CDR3 bases: TGTGCCAGCAGTGATGTAAGGGGGGGTGATTCACCCCTCCACTTT. Full variable domain (missing parts from reference TRBV2 and TRBJ1-6): EPEVTQTPSHQVTQMGQEVILRCVPISNHLYFYWYRQILGQKVEFLVSFYNNEISEKSEIFDDQFSVERPDGSNFTLKIRSTKLEDSAMYFCASSDVRGGDSPLHFGNGTRLTVT.